The entry below describes one T cell receptor (beta chain). What it binds is not known. Free of recent acute infections or vaccinations, the donors were healthy HIV-negative adults. These data belong to a study of shared clonotypes between healthy human individuals. The CDR3 covers 12 residues. Germline-derived CDR1 and CDR2 are LGHNA and YNFKEQ. The ends were cut back, 4 bases at V and 4 bases at J, with 6 bases in the middle. Whole-study findings and limits: With few donors, the genetic and exposure-history diversity represented was limited. Naive subsets typically showed greater estimated richness than memory subsets.

The table came from immunoSEQ multiplex PCR; TCRdb's copy has only in-frame clones and leaves some out. The sample lists about 2 million clones; roughly 94% were seen once. Sequencing was done on a sample of naive CD4+ T cells sorted from blood. Subset of the sample: CD45RA+ positively selected. This clonotype originated in a man between 18 and 35 years old in good health. The V gene is TRBV4-2, the J gene TRBJ2-3; no reliable D call. The CDR3 nucleotides are TGTGCCAGCAGCCTAGCATCAGATACGCAGTATTTT. This translates into CASSLASDTQYF.